The 22 T cell receptor beta chains in this list originate from one sample, sequenced in a study of cytomegalovirus exposure and HLA in healthy donors. Sequenced by immunoSEQ multiplex PCR; TCRdb stores in-frame clones only, minus some. Of some 86,000 clones in the sample, under 95% were seen once. The sequencing input was PBMCs. The receptors originated from a woman under 40 in good health and CMV-seronegative.

The gene calls are TRBV30 and TRBJ2-2; D perhaps matches TRBD2 (6 bases). The ends were cut back, 4 bases at V and 5 bases at J, with 11 bases in the middle. The CDR3 runs 13 residues. Germline V gene lookup returns CDR1 GTSNPN and CDR2 SVGIG (reference sequence). The CDR3 reads CAWKTSETGELFF. The CDR3 coding sequence is TGTGCCTGGAAGACTAGTGAGACCGGGGAGCTGTTTTTT.

This clone was seen a single time. The genes are TRBV6-6 and TRBJ2-3; D not certain. The CDR3 covers 13 residues. V shed 6 bases and J shed 3 bases, with 10 bases lying between them. Germline CDR1 reads MNHNY; CDR2 reads SVGAGI (reference sequence). The DNA of the CDR3 is TGTGCCAGCAGGCGAACTTGGACAGATACGCAGTATTTT. This translates into CASRRTWTDTQYF.

Concerning this clone: Compared with germline, one end of the junction differs, possibly owing to a read error. The sample has other DNA sequences that encode this CDR3 too. This rearrangement joins TRBV7-9 to TRBJ1-3; maybe TRBD1 (5 bases). The CDR3 totals 13 residues. The germline V gene encodes CDR1 SEHNR and CDR2 FQNEAQ (reference sequence). CDR3 in amino acids: CAISGGSGNTIYF. CDR3 sequence (DNA): TGTGCCATCAGTGGGGGGAGTGGAAATACCATATATTTT.

The V and J genes are TRBV7-8 and TRBJ2-7, with 15 bases fitting TRBD2. This CDR3 comprises 16 residues. V was clipped by 5 bases and J by 4 bases; unmatched bases: 6. Germline CDR1 is SGHVS and CDR2 is FQNEAQ. The CDR3 sequence is CASSASGTSGRYEQYF. DNA of the CDR3: TGTGCCAGCAGCGCCTCCGGGACTAGCGGGAGGTACGAGCAGTACTTC. Full variable domain (remainder filled in from reference TRBV7-8 and TRBJ2-7): GAGVSQSPRYKVAKRGQDVALRCDPISGHVSLFWYQQALGQGPEFLTYFQNEAQLDKSGLPSDRFFAERPEGSVSTLKIQRTQQEDSAVYLCASSASGTSGRYEQYFGPGTRLTVT.

In its sample, this clone was seen once. This chain joins TRBV10-3 and TRBJ2-3, with D unresolved. Per the germline V gene, CDR1 is ENHRY and CDR2 is SYGVKD. The CDR3 extends over 14 amino acids. Trimming took 3 bases from V and 2 from J, leaving 9 bases between them. CDR3 region: CAISEGGSTDTQYF. CDR3 sequence (DNA): TGTGCCATCAGTGAAGGCGGTTCCACAGATACGCAGTATTTT.

The chain couples TRBV10-3 to TRBJ1-5; the match to TRBD1 covers 8 bases. This CDR3 region has 20 residues. The trim removed 3 bases at V and 0 bases at J, leaving 16 bases unmatched. CDR1 and CDR2 (germline): ENHRY, SYGVKD. The CDR3 loop reads CAISEQTDWTGNHSNQPQHF. As DNA, the CDR3 is TGTGCCATCAGTGAACAGACCGATTGGACAGGGAATCATAGCAATCAGCCCCAGCATTTT.

This chain links TRBV30 with TRBJ2-7; 7 bases map to TRBD1. Trimming removed 5 bases from V and 3 bases from J; junction bases left unmatched: 13. Germline assignment: CDR1 GTSNPN and CDR2 SVGIG (reference sequence). The CDR3 sequence is 15 residues long. In nucleotides, the CDR3 is TGTGCCTGGGAACAAGGGGGCGCGCCCTACTACGAGCAGTACTTC. Translation gives CAWEQGGAPYYEQYF.

This chain uses TRBV10-3 with TRBJ2-1; perhaps TRBD2 as D (5 bases). V lost 10 bases, J lost 0 bases, and 13 bases lay in between. Germline values: CDR1 ENHRY, CDR2 SYGVKD. This CDR3 contains 14 residues. In DNA form, the CDR3 reads TGTGCCACCGCGAGTGGGAGCTCCTACAATGAGCAGTTCTTC. It specifies CATASGSSYNEQFF.

J is TRBJ2-5 and V is TRBV6-1; 9 positions agree with TRBD2. The CDR3 loop spans 14 amino acids. Trimming cost V 4 bases and J 5 bases; bases outside gene matches: 5. Per the germline V gene, CDR1 is MNHNS and CDR2 is SASEGT. Here the CDR3 reads CASSATSGFETQYF. In DNA, the CDR3 is TGTGCCAGCAGTGCTACTAGCGGGTTCGAGACCCAGTACTTC.

Here the CDR3 reads CASRLFTGGNSPLHF. In DNA, the CDR3 is TGTGCCAGCAGACTCTTTACAGGGGGAAATTCACCCCTCCACTTT. The rearrangement links TRBV6-4 to TRBJ1-6; 8 bases are shared with TRBD1. Germline V gene sequence: CDR1 MRHNA, CDR2 SNTAGT. The length of the CDR3 is 15 residues. J was trimmed by 7 bases and V by 6 bases; bases with no gene match: 8.

This clone appeared a single time. This rearrangement joins TRBV25-1 to TRBJ1-2; a possible D gene is TRBD1 (6 bases). The CDR3 is 14 residues long. CDR1 MGHDK and CDR2 SYGVNS come from the germline V gene. Trimming left V 4 bases short and J 1 base short, with 10 bases between. The CDR3 is CASSGTGLNYGYTF. As DNA, the CDR3 is TGTGCCAGCAGTGGCACAGGGCTTAACTATGGCTACACCTTC.

The rearrangement joins TRBV19 to TRBJ1-1, with 7 bases identical to TRBD1. Trimming at V came to 11 bases and at J to 1 base, leaving 4 bases not matched to a gene. Germline values: CDR1 LNHDA, CDR2 SQIVND (reference sequence). The CDR3 consists of 12 residues. The DNA for the CDR3 is TGTGCCTCAGGGGGGCGGAACACTGAAGCTTTCTTT. Its protein is CASGGRNTEAFF.

The chain combines TRBV27 with TRBJ1-1; 8 bases agree with TRBD1. CDR1 is MNHEY, CDR2 SMNVEV, per germline (reference sequence). The CDR3 runs 12 residues. J was trimmed by 13 bases and V by 10 bases; bases with no gene match: 14. CDR3 sequence reads: CATKRTGQGHFF. The CDR3, as DNA: TGTGCCACCAAGAGGACCGGACAGGGACATTTCTTT.

The gene calls are TRBV30 and TRBJ2-3; TRBD2 aligns across 10 bases. Trimming cost V 0 bases and J 2 bases; bases outside gene matches: 2. Germline V gene lookup returns CDR1 GTSNPN and CDR2 SVGIG (reference sequence). The CDR3 covers 15 residues. CDR3 coding DNA: TGTGCCTGGAGTGTAGGACTAGCGGACACAGATACGCAGTATTTT. The encoded protein is CAWSVGLADTDTQYF.

This clone has a single count. The V and J genes are TRBV6-1 and TRBJ1-4, with TRBD1 identical over 10 bases. V shed 7 bases and J 7 bases; nucleotides not matched to a gene: 6. The CDR3 is made up of 14 amino acids. Looked up from germline, CDR1 is MNHNS and CDR2 is SASEGT. The CDR3 protein is CASNDRGRGEKLFF. CDR3 sequence (DNA): TGTGCCAGCAATGACAGGGGGCGGGGTGAAAAACTGTTTTTT.

This chain joins TRBV29-1 and TRBJ2-4; tentatively, D is TRBD2 (5 bases). Germline CDR1 reads SQVTM; CDR2 reads ANQGSEA. V was shortened by 3 bases and J by 7 bases, with 13 bases between the two germline ends. The CDR3 length is 13 residues. The CDR3 reads CSVEAGGTNIQYF. CDR3 nucleotides: TGCAGCGTTGAGGCGGGCGGAACTAACATTCAGTACTTC.

V is TRBV6-1 and J is TRBJ2-3, with TRBD2 identical over 8 bases. This CDR3 spans 14 amino acids. Germline loops: CDR1 MNHNS, CDR2 SASEGT. The J segment lost 0 bases and the V segment lost 5 bases, leaving 1 base of the junction unmatched. The CDR3: CASSIAGSTDTQYF. As DNA, the CDR3 is TGTGCCAGCAGTATAGCGGGAAGCACAGATACGCAGTATTTT.

The chain is built from TRBV5-6 and TRBJ2-3; 10 nucleotides agree with TRBD1. This CDR3 contains 17 residues. V was clipped by 4 bases and J by 5 bases; unmatched bases: 13. In germline, CDR1 is SGHDT, CDR2 YYEEEE. Here the CDR3 reads CASSLRRIGQGGDTQYF. The CDR3 nucleotides are TGTGCCAGCAGCCTCCGCCGGATAGGACAGGGGGGAGATACGCAGTATTTT.

The gene calls are TRBV11-2 and TRBJ1-4, with D possibly matching TRBD1 (5 bases). There are 14 residues in the CDR3. Trimming took off 9 bases at V and 7 bases at J, with 18 bases between the two ends. CDR1 and CDR2 (germline): SGHAT, FQNNGV. CDR3: CASNHWGQGEKLFF. For the CDR3, the DNA is TGTGCCAGTAATCACTGGGGTCAGGGTGAAAAACTGTTTTTT.

Details on this clone: The junction departs from germline at one end; a sequencing error may be responsible. The chain uses TRBV2 and TRBJ1-1; D ambiguous. From germline, CDR1 is SNHLY and CDR2 FYNNEI. The CDR3 is 14 amino acids. The CDR3 region is CASRPGFSNAEAFF. CDR3 nucleotides: TGTGCCAGCAGACCGGGATTCTCGAACGCTGAAGCTTTCTTT.

The chain has TRBV6-6 and TRBJ1-5; 8 nucleotides agree with TRBD1. The V gene end was trimmed by 6 bases and the J gene end by 7 bases; junction bases not matched to a gene: 11. The CDR3 runs to 15 residues. The germline V gene has CDR1 MNHNY and CDR2 SVGAGI (reference sequence). Written as DNA, the CDR3 is TGTGCCAGCAGCTCGGACAGGGCTCTCATCCAGCCCCAGCATTTT. This encodes CASSSDRALIQPQHF.

In its sample, this clone was seen a few times. V and J are TRBV6-5 and TRBJ1-6, with TRBD1 matching 7 bases. CDR3 length: 14 residues. The germline V gene has CDR1 MNHEY and CDR2 SVGAGI. Losses at the gene ends were 6 bases for V and 6 bases for J; bases not matched to a gene: 5. CDR3 DNA: TGTGCCAGCAGGTCGGGACAGAGTAATTCACCCCTCCACTTT. This translates into CASRSGQSNSPLHF.